This TCR beta chain came from a study of T-cell reconstitution after alpha-beta-depleted transplantation in children. With 3 bases removed from V and 4 bases from J, the gap between germline ends came to 12 bases. In germline, CDR1 is LNHDA, CDR2 SQIVND (reference sequence). The CDR3 length is 14 residues. This clonotype was seen a few times. Preparation of the TCRbeta library involved a method that used unique molecular identifiers. Each CDR3 protein is one row after TCRdb ran MiXCR on the PCR reads. In the table there are about 540,000 distinct CDR3 sequences, about a sixth of which are singletons. The starting material was PBMCs from the stem cell graft donor, obtained from the stem cell graft. The rearrangement joins TRBV19 to TRBJ1-2, with D perhaps matching TRBD1 (5 bases). The TCR comes from a human donor who donated a stem cell graft to a child with acute lymphoblastic leukemia. The CDR3 sequence: CASSISDSFYGYTF. CDR3 nucleotide sequence: TGTGCCAGTAGTATTTCCGACAGTTTCTATGGCTACACCTTC.